This TCR beta chain derives from a study of T cells in Graves' hyperthyroidism and ophthalmopathy. Germline CDR1 is SGHNT and CDR2 is YYREEE (reference sequence). Unmatched junction bases numbered 12, after V lost 4 bases and J lost 8 bases. The CDR3 extends over 15 amino acids. This clonotype showed up just a few times. Amplified TCR beta CDR3 regions came from RNA transcripts. HTBI primers were the set used in a first-round RT-PCR of the TCR CDR3. TCRdb reprocessed the multiplex PCR reads with MiXCR, giving one entry per CDR3 protein. The data show around 420,000 distinct CDR3 sequences, roughly an eighth seen once.

Sequencing was performed on blood. This chain uses TRBV5-4 with TRBJ2-3; 8 positions match TRBD2. This clonotype originated in a woman aged 18-30 years with Graves' hyperthyroidism. The CDR3 protein is CASSPTTSDWGTQYF. The CDR3 nucleotides are TGTGCCAGCAGCCCGACGACTAGCGACTGGGGTACGCAGTATTTT.